Below, 29 T cell receptor beta chains from the same sample are listed, as sequenced in a study of shared clonotypes between healthy human individuals. TCRdb keeps only in-frame clones here, not all; method: immunoSEQ multiplex PCR. The sample includes around 450,000 clones, around 79% of them seen just once. Sequences were obtained from PBMCs. All receptors come from a middle-aged woman in good health. Some clones in this sample may be carry-over from other donors' samples.

The chain combines TRBV4-3 with TRBJ1-1; the D is unclear. The CDR3 is made up of 13 amino acids. Per germline, CDR1 LGHNA and CDR2 YSLEER. V was shortened by 0 bases and J by 7 bases, with 9 bases between the two germline ends. CDR3 coding DNA: TGCGCCAGCAGCCAAGATGGACCCTATGAAGCTTTCTTT. This encodes CASSQDGPYEAFF.

The CDR3 sequence: CSLVYNEQFF. The CDR3 region has the DNA TGCAGTTTGGTGTACAATGAGCAGTTCTTC. The chain links TRBV20-1 to TRBJ2-1, with D uncertain. The CDR3 consists of 10 residues. CDR1 and CDR2 from the germline V gene are DFQATT and SNEGSKA (reference sequence). V was shortened by 8 bases and J by 4 bases, with 6 bases between the two germline ends.

V usage is TRBV11-2 and J usage is TRBJ2-6; D remains unclear. The CDR3 is 13 amino acids. Germline V lookup: CDR1 SGHAT, CDR2 FQNNGV. Trimming cost V 7 bases and J 0 bases, with 4 bases left between them. The CDR3 bases are TGTGCCAGCACCCACTCTGGGGCCAACGTCCTGACTTTC. It codes for CASTHSGANVLTF. The whole variable domain, remainder taken from reference TRBV11-2 and TRBJ2-6, is EAGVAQSPRYKIIEKRQSVAFWCNPISGHATLYWYQQILGQGPKLLIQFQNNGVVDDSQLPKDRFSAERLKGVDSTLKIQPAKLEDSAVYLCASTHSGANVLTFGAGSRLTVL.

The rearrangement links TRBV7-2 to TRBJ1-2, with unresolved D. CDR1 SGHTA and CDR2 FQGNSA come from the germline V gene. This CDR3 region has 14 residues. Trimming stripped 5 bases from V and 2 bases from J, with 12 bases between. The DNA of the CDR3 is TGTGCCAGCAGCGCTAGGATAGGGAACTATGGCTACACCTTC. Amino acids: CASSARIGNYGYTF.

The chain combines TRBV10-3 with TRBJ2-1; 10 nucleotides match TRBD2. The CDR3 sequence is 15 residues long. Per germline, CDR1 ENHRY and CDR2 SYGVKD. The V segment lost 2 bases and the J segment 6 bases; nucleotides outside the gene matches: 4. CDR3 in DNA: TGTGCCATCAGTGAGGGGACTAGCGTATCCAATGAGCAGTTCTTC. Its protein product is CAISEGTSVSNEQFF.

V is TRBV11-2 and J is TRBJ2-5; 11 bases align to TRBD2. With V trimmed by 5 bases and J by 5 bases, 7 bases remained unmatched. The CDR3 has 15 residues. The V gene's germline CDR1 is SGHAT and CDR2 FQNNGV. The CDR3 DNA follows: TGTGCCAGCAGCCCCACTAGCGGGAGTGGGGAGACCCAGTACTTC. As protein: CASSPTSGSGETQYF.

The gene calls are TRBV2 and TRBJ2-5, with TRBD2 as a possible D gene (5 bases). V shed 4 bases and J shed 10 bases, with 13 bases lying between them. The V gene's germline CDR1 is SNHLY and CDR2 FYNNEI. The CDR3 contains 12 residues. CDR3 DNA sequence: TGTGCCAGCAGTGGGGCCCGTCGGGGCCAGTACTTC. Its translation: CASSGARRGQYF.

This sequence joins TRBV19 and TRBJ2-7, with 10 bases that match TRBD2. This CDR3 has 15 residues. V lost 3 bases, J lost 1 base, and 3 bases stayed unmatched. Germline assignment: CDR1 LNHDA and CDR2 SQIVND (reference sequence). The CDR3 is CASSIQAGGSYEQYF. As DNA, the CDR3 is TGTGCCAGTAGTATTCAAGCGGGAGGGTCCTACGAGCAGTACTTC.

This clone was detected ten times or more. V gene TRBV28 combines with J gene TRBJ1-2, with D possibly being TRBD1 (5 bases). This CDR3 has 13 amino acids. V lost 5 bases and J 4 bases, leaving 11 bases between the germline ends. Germline V CDR1 and CDR2: MDHEN, SYDVKM. The CDR3 coding sequence is TGTGCCAGCAGTACACAGGCGAGCTATGGCTACACCTTC. It codes for CASSTQASYGYTF.

The J gene is TRBJ1-2, the V gene TRBV19; 10 nucleotides match TRBD1. Germline trimming cut 4 bases from V and 4 bases from J; bases unmatched to any gene: 6. The germline gives CDR1 LNHDA, CDR2 SQIVND (reference sequence). The CDR3 extends over 15 amino acids. This chain's CDR3 is CASSNRDRGFYGYTF. CDR3 bases: TGTGCCAGTAGTAACCGGGACAGGGGTTTCTATGGCTACACCTTC.

V gene TRBV25-1 combines with J gene TRBJ2-2; TRBD1 matches at 8 bases. V shed 1 base, J shed 4 bases, and the junction held 8 bases outside the gene matches. This CDR3 has 17 residues. The germline V gene has CDR1 MGHDK and CDR2 SYGVNS. In nucleotides, the CDR3 is TGTGCCAGCAGTGAATTAGCCGGACAGGGCGGCACCGGGGAGCTGTTTTTT. Encoded protein: CASSELAGQGGTGELFF.

This clone is a singleton in its sample. The rearrangement joins TRBV5-4 to TRBJ1-3; possibly TRBD1 for D (6 bases). The V gene lost 3 bases and the J gene lost 0 bases, with 16 bases spanning the gap. The length of the CDR3 is 17 residues. Germline CDR1 SGHNT, CDR2 YYREEE (reference sequence). The CDR3 sequence: CASSSPAQGPSGNTIYF. CDR3 DNA sequence: TGTGCCAGCAGCTCGCCGGCACAGGGCCCCTCTGGAAACACCATATATTTT.

J is TRBJ1-2 and V is TRBV27; 9 bases align to TRBD1. The V and J ends lost 6 bases and 6 bases, in that order; junction bases with no gene match: 5. The germline CDR1 and CDR2 sequences are MNHEY and SMNVEV (reference sequence). The CDR3 length is 13 residues. CDR3 nucleotides: TGTGCCAGCAGCACCGGGACAGGGAATGGCTACACCTTC. Its protein is CASSTGTGNGYTF.

Only a few counts were recorded for this clone. CDR3 sequence: CASGLTGRGYTF. As DNA, the CDR3 is TGTGCCAGCGGGCTGACAGGCCGAGGCTACACCTTC. V and J are TRBV28 and TRBJ1-2; possibly TRBD1 for D (6 bases). CDR1 and CDR2 (germline): MDHEN, SYDVKM. V dropped 8 bases and J dropped 8 bases, with 15 bases sitting between them. The CDR3 is made up of 12 amino acids.

This clone was counted once. The chain combines TRBV5-1 with TRBJ1-2; D gene uncertain. V lost 0 bases and J 8 bases, leaving 11 bases between the germline ends. The CDR3 consists of 13 residues. Germline loops: CDR1 SGHRS, CDR2 YFSETQ. CDR3 amino acids: CASSLDGPDGYTF. Written as DNA, the CDR3 is TGCGCCAGCAGCTTGGACGGGCCGGACGGCTACACCTTC.

The gene calls are TRBV30 and TRBJ1-3; a possible D gene is TRBD1 (5 bases). The ends were cut back, 2 bases at V and 3 bases at J, with 11 bases in the middle. The germline V gene has CDR1 GTSNPN and CDR2 SVGIG (reference sequence). The CDR3 has 14 residues. The CDR3 loop reads CAWSMGGVGNTIYF. The CDR3 nucleotides read TGTGCCTGGAGTATGGGGGGGGTTGGAAACACCATATATTTT.

The genes are TRBV7-7 and TRBJ1-5; D not certain. Trimming left V 2 bases short and J 3 bases short, with 23 bases between. This CDR3 is 19 amino acids long. Germline V gene lookup returns CDR1 SSHAT and CDR2 FNYEAQ (reference sequence). The CDR3 is CASSLILTPAVSPNQPQHF. CDR3 DNA: TGTGCCAGCAGCTTAATACTGACGCCCGCAGTCAGCCCCAATCAGCCCCAGCATTTT. The full variable domain, in which reference TRBV7-7 and TRBJ1-5 provide the parts outside the CDR3, is GAGVSQSPRYKVTKRGQDVTLRCDPISSHATLYWYQQALGQGPEFLTYFNYEAQPDKSGLPSDRFSAERPEGSISTLTIQRTEQRDSAMYRCASSLILTPAVSPNQPQHFGDGTRLSIL.

CDR3 coding DNA: TGTGCCAGCAGCCCTGGGTCTGGCCCGGGAGTAGGCAATGAGCAGTTCTTC. It is translated as CASSPGSGPGVGNEQFF. V gene TRBV11-2 combines with J gene TRBJ2-1, with a tentative D call TRBD2 (6 bases). This CDR3 spans 17 amino acids. Trimming removed 5 bases at V and 6 bases at J, with 23 bases between. Germline assignment: CDR1 SGHAT and CDR2 FQNNGV.

V and J are TRBV30 and TRBJ2-7, with no clear D. V was clipped by 1 base and J by 5 bases, with 3 bases between them. In germline, CDR1 is GTSNPN, CDR2 SVGIG (reference sequence). The CDR3 has 10 amino acids. The CDR3 nucleotides are TGTGCCTGGAGTGAGGACGAGCAGTACTTC. Its translation is CAWSEDEQYF.

This clone has just a few counts. The rearrangement links TRBV11-2 to TRBJ2-2, with D tentatively TRBD2 (6 bases). Trimming took 5 bases from V and 1 from J, leaving 11 bases between them. Germline V gene lookup returns CDR1 SGHAT and CDR2 FQNNGV. The CDR3 is made up of 15 amino acids. Here the CDR3 DNA reads TGTGCCAGCAGCCAACGCGGGGTGAACACCGGGGAGCTGTTTTTT. This sequence encodes CASSQRGVNTGELFF.

This clone showed up just once. The V and J genes are TRBV10-3 and TRBJ1-2; TRBD1 might be the D (5 bases). The V gene's germline CDR1 is ENHRY and CDR2 SYGVKD. This CDR3 region has 15 residues. Trimming cost V 2 bases and J 5 bases, with 15 bases left between them. CDR3 sequence (DNA): TGTGCCATCAGTGAGGGCCCGGGGGTTGGTTATGGCTACACCTTC. Its protein is CAISEGPGVGYGYTF.

The chain employs TRBV6-1 and TRBJ1-1; D gene ambiguous. The CDR3 length is 14 residues. Trimming removed 2 bases from V and 1 base from J, with 8 bases in between. Germline assignment: CDR1 MNHNS and CDR2 SASEGT. The CDR3 nucleotides read TGTGCCAGCAGTGAAACCCCCGGGAACACTGAAGCTTTCTTT. It translates to CASSETPGNTEAFF.

With respect to this clone: Other DNA sequences in this sample translate to the same CDR3. The chain combines TRBV5-1 with TRBJ2-1; TRBD2 matches at 7 bases. The CDR3 contains 16 residues. Germline V CDR1 and CDR2: SGHRS, YFSETQ. V dropped 0 bases and J dropped 2; count of bases not matched to a gene: 5. This CDR3 is CASSLAGGSPYNEQFF. The DNA for the CDR3 is TGCGCCAGCAGCTTGGCCGGCGGGAGTCCCTACAATGAGCAGTTCTTC.

This chain joins TRBV28 and TRBJ2-2; D is possibly TRBD1 (6 bases). Trimming removed 2 bases at V and 7 bases at J, with 8 bases between. This CDR3 is built from 13 residues. Germline loops: CDR1 MDHEN, CDR2 SYDVKM. This chain's CDR3 is CASSLPGVGELFF. DNA for the CDR3: TGTGCCAGCAGTTTACCAGGGGTCGGGGAGCTGTTTTTT.

This clone was counted at least ten times. The rearrangement joins TRBV6-4 to TRBJ2-1; TRBD2 aligns across 10 bases. J gave up 4 bases and V 0 bases, and 0 bases lay outside the gene matches. Germline V CDR1 and CDR2: MRHNA, SNTAGT. This CDR3 is built from 15 residues. This CDR3 is CASSDSTSGYNEQFF. The CDR3 DNA sequence: TGTGCCAGCAGTGACTCGACTAGCGGGTACAATGAGCAGTTCTTC.

The rearrangement links TRBV5-1 to TRBJ2-2; D gene ambiguous. The germline V gene has CDR1 SGHRS and CDR2 YFSETQ. The length of the CDR3 is 16 residues. The V and J ends lost 4 bases and 0 bases respectively, with 13 bases between them. The CDR3 is CASSITTFANTGELFF. In nucleotides, the CDR3 is TGCGCCAGCAGCATAACGACTTTCGCGAACACCGGGGAGCTGTTTTTT.

The J gene is TRBJ1-5, the V gene TRBV18, with D uncertain. Germline values: CDR1 KGHSH, CDR2 LQKENI. The CDR3 is 13 amino acids. V lost 4 bases to trimming and J lost 3 bases, with 7 bases between them. CDR3 in amino acids: CASSQADNQPQHF. In DNA form, the CDR3 reads TGTGCCAGCTCACAGGCGGACAATCAGCCCCAGCATTTT.

This clone was detected only a few times. This sequence joins TRBV7-9 and TRBJ2-2; D unresolved. Trimming shortened V by 4 bases and J by 6 bases, and 9 bases separated the two germline ends. Germline V CDR1 and CDR2: SEHNR, FQNEAQ (reference sequence). The CDR3 consists of 13 residues. As DNA, the CDR3 is TGTGCCAGCAGCTCTCTAAGGGCCGGGGAGCTGTTTTTT. Translating gives CASSSLRAGELFF.

J is TRBJ2-4 and V is TRBV19, with TRBD1 identical over 9 bases. Germline loops: CDR1 LNHDA, CDR2 SQIVND (reference sequence). V shed 8 bases and J 0 bases; nucleotides not matched to a gene: 11. The CDR3 sequence is 17 residues long. Here the CDR3 DNA reads TGTGCCAGTGGTCCGGGACAGGGAGAATTAGCCAAAAACATTCAGTACTTC. It specifies CASGPGQGELAKNIQYF.